Following are 21 T cell receptor beta chains from one sample sequenced in a study of blood T cell repertoires in COVID-19 (dated by TCRdb to the early 2020s). Preparation of the library involved the immunoSEQ multiplex PCR assay. Drawn from immuneACCESS, this table holds only the in-frame rearrangements with V and J called that TCRdb kept. Clones are partly lost; checked studies trace under half to an unresolved V gene and leave the rest unexplained. The sample yields roughly 34,000 clones; about 92% were counted once. The ten largest clones capture roughly 20% of the sample. Sequencing input: peripheral blood. The receptors originated from a man older than 75 with acute or convalescent COVID-19.

This chain connects TRBV30 to TRBJ1-5; the match to TRBD1 covers 9 bases. V shed 7 bases and J 0 bases; nucleotides not matched to a gene: 16. Germline V gene data show CDR1 as GTSNPN and CDR2 as SVGIG (reference sequence). The CDR3 consists of 18 residues. The CDR3: CAFYAGTGPASSNQPQHF. The CDR3 DNA is TGTGCCTTTTACGCCGGGACAGGGCCGGCTAGTAGCAATCAGCCCCAGCATTTT.

The gene calls are TRBV28 and TRBJ1-5; 7 nucleotides align to TRBD1. The CDR3 extends over 14 amino acids. V gave up 5 bases and J gave up 2 bases; unmatched junction bases: 3. Germline-derived CDR1 and CDR2 are MDHEN and SYDVKM. The CDR3 coding sequence is TGTGCCAGCAGTGCCGACAGGGGCAATCAGCCCCAGCATTTT. Encoded protein: CASSADRGNQPQHF.

The V and J genes are TRBV15 and TRBJ2-5; the match to TRBD2 covers 7 bases. The CDR3 is made up of 17 amino acids. Per the germline V gene, CDR1 is LNHNV and CDR2 is YYDKDF (reference sequence). The trim removed 0 bases at V and 1 base at J, leaving 8 bases unmatched. For the CDR3, the DNA is TGTGCCACCAGCAGAGATATTATGGGAGGGTCCCAAGAGACCCAGTACTTC. It yields the protein CATSRDIMGGSQETQYF.

The V gene is TRBV7-2, the J gene TRBJ2-5; TRBD2 matches at 9 bases. V trimming: 1 base; J trimming: 7 bases; junction bases outside the gene matches: 10. The CDR3 has 16 residues. The V gene's germline CDR1 is SGHTA and CDR2 FQGNSA. As DNA, the CDR3 is TGTGCCAGCAGCTTAGAGGCTAGCGGGACAATAGGGACCCAGTACTTC. Translated, it gives CASSLEASGTIGTQYF.

The rearrangement uses TRBV25-1 and TRBJ1-3; 8 bases map to TRBD1. The V gene's germline CDR1 is MGHDK and CDR2 SYGVNS. With 6 bases clipped from V and 4 bases from J, the junction kept 8 bases outside the gene matches. This CDR3 has 15 residues. CDR3 nucleotide sequence: TGTGCCAGCAGGGACCAGGGGGCGTCGGGAAACACCATATATTTT. It codes for CASRDQGASGNTIYF.

CDR3 region: CAIRSDRGNNEQFF. In DNA, the CDR3 is TGTGCCATCAGGAGCGACAGGGGAAACAATGAGCAGTTCTTC. The J gene is TRBJ2-1, the V gene TRBV10-3; 8 nucleotides agree with TRBD1. CDR3 length: 14 amino acids. Germline V gives CDR1 ENHRY, CDR2 SYGVKD. V trimming: 6 bases; J trimming: 5 bases; junction bases outside the gene matches: 6.

The chain couples TRBV2 to TRBJ2-5; the D gene is possibly TRBD2 (7 bases). The CDR3 is 13 residues long. From germline, CDR1 is SNHLY and CDR2 FYNNEI. With 5 bases removed from V and 5 bases from J, the gap between germline ends came to 12 bases. This CDR3 is CASSFGGRETQYF. The DNA for the CDR3 is TGTGCCAGCAGTTTCGGGGGGCGGGAGACCCAGTACTTC.

The V and J genes are TRBV4-2 and TRBJ2-3; 11 bases agree with TRBD2. Germline V gives CDR1 LGHNA, CDR2 YNFKEQ. The trim removed 5 bases at V and 2 bases at J, leaving 6 bases unmatched. The CDR3 spans 16 residues. The CDR3 DNA reads as TGTGCCAGCAGCATAAGGGGACTAGCGGACACAGATACGCAGTATTTT. It encodes CASSIRGLADTDTQYF.

This clone occurred once. The rearrangement joins TRBV12-3 or TRBV12-4 to TRBJ1-4, with D unclear. Trimming took off 4 bases at V and 5 bases at J, with 8 bases between the two ends. The CDR3 loop spans 13 amino acids. The CDR3 spells CASSWTLNEKLFF. The CDR3 nucleotides read TGTGCCAGCAGTTGGACTCTAAATGAAAAACTGTTTTTT.

This chain uses TRBV19 with TRBJ1-2; D gene ambiguous. V gave up 8 bases and J gave up 5 bases, with 6 bases separating them. CDR3 size: 10 residues. CDR1 is LNHDA, CDR2 SQIVND, per germline (reference sequence). DNA for the CDR3: TGTGCCAGTGGAGAGTATGGCTACACCTTC. This translates into CASGEYGYTF.

The chain recombines TRBV25-1 with TRBJ1-1; 9 bases line up with TRBD1. CDR1 MGHDK and CDR2 SYGVNS come from the germline V gene. The CDR3 has 14 residues. V was clipped by 6 bases and J by 3 bases; unmatched bases: 5. The CDR3 is CASSLTGGDTEAFF. CDR3 DNA: TGTGCCAGCAGCCTCACAGGGGGCGACACTGAAGCTTTCTTT.

The rearrangement joins TRBV2 to TRBJ2-3; 7 bases are shared with TRBD2. Germline V gene data show CDR1 as SNHLY and CDR2 as FYNNEI. The CDR3 is 13 amino acids. V lost 6 bases to trimming and J lost 11 bases; unmatched junction nucleotides: 11. CDR3 coding DNA: TGTGCCAGCAGGATGACTAGCCCCGGAGGGCAGTATTTT. Its translation is CASRMTSPGGQYF. The full variable domain, its missing parts supplied by reference TRBV2 and TRBJ2-3, is EPEVTQTPSHQVTQMGQEVILRCVPISNHLYFYWYRQILGQKVEFLVSFYNNEISEKSEIFDDQFSVERPDGSNFTLKIRSTKLEDSAMYFCASRMTSPGGQYFGPGTRLTVL.

V usage is TRBV7-8 and J usage is TRBJ1-1; 8 bases match TRBD1. With V trimmed by 5 bases and J by 4 bases, 9 bases remained unmatched. The germline CDR1 and CDR2 sequences are SGHVS and FQNEAQ. This CDR3 has 15 residues. The DNA for the CDR3 is TGTGCCAGCAGCGCGTCCCTGACAGGGGTCACTGAAGCTTTCTTT. Protein product: CASSASLTGVTEAFF.

V is TRBV27 and J is TRBJ2-7; a weak D match, TRBD2 (5 bases). V dropped 5 bases and J dropped 5 bases, with 10 bases sitting between them. This CDR3 has 12 residues. Germline values: CDR1 MNHEY, CDR2 SMNVEV (reference sequence). CDR3 region: CASSTGYNEQYF. Written as DNA, the CDR3 is TGTGCCAGCAGTACGGGGTACAACGAGCAGTACTTC.

This sequence joins TRBV27 and TRBJ1-2, with TRBD1 matching 7 bases. Per the germline V gene, CDR1 is MNHEY and CDR2 is SMNVEV (reference sequence). The V gene end was trimmed by 4 bases and the J gene end by 4 bases; junction bases not matched to a gene: 12. CDR3 length: 16 amino acids. DNA of the CDR3: TGTGCCAGCAGTTCGGTCGGGAGGGGGCGCTCCTATGGCTACACCTTC. As protein: CASSSVGRGRSYGYTF.

The CDR3 protein is CASTGISYGYTF. The CDR3 DNA reads TGTGCCAGCACAGGGATTTCATATGGCTACACCTTC. V gene TRBV2 combines with J gene TRBJ1-2; possible D gene TRBD1, 5 bases. V dropped 7 bases and J dropped 5 bases, with 11 bases sitting between them. The length of the CDR3 is 12 residues. Germline CDR1 SNHLY, CDR2 FYNNEI.

The chain couples TRBV30 to TRBJ1-6, with unresolved D. CDR1 and CDR2 from the germline V gene are GTSNPN and SVGIG (reference sequence). V was clipped by 1 base and J by 8 bases, with 9 bases between them. The CDR3 runs 13 residues. CDR3 loop: CAWSAELDSPLHF. The DNA for the CDR3 is TGTGCCTGGAGTGCTGAGCTGGATTCACCCCTCCACTTT.

The chain links TRBV6-5 to TRBJ2-7, with 10 nucleotides matching TRBD2. The CDR3 totals 14 residues. The germline CDR1 and CDR2 sequences are MNHEY and SVGAGI. The V gene end was trimmed by 6 bases and the J gene end by 6 bases; junction bases not matched to a gene: 8. The CDR3 protein is CASSWGTSVGEQYF. CDR3 bases: TGTGCCAGCAGCTGGGGGACTAGCGTCGGCGAGCAGTACTTC.

The chain has TRBV5-1 and TRBJ2-3; no clear D gene. V lost 0 bases and J 0 bases, leaving 8 bases between the germline ends. This CDR3 contains 15 residues. CDR1 is SGHRS and CDR2 is YFSETQ in the germline V gene. CDR3 amino acids: CASSLGQTSTDTQYF. DNA of the CDR3: TGCGCCAGCAGCTTGGGGCAGACTAGCACAGATACGCAGTATTTT.

This clone was counted only a few times. The rearrangement links TRBV2 to TRBJ2-1; 9 bases are a match to TRBD2. The CDR3 is 14 amino acids. From germline, CDR1 is SNHLY and CDR2 FYNNEI. Losses at the gene ends were 6 bases for V and 7 bases for J; bases not matched to a gene: 7. The chain's CDR3 is CASRVAGGPNEQFF. CDR3 in DNA: TGTGCCAGCAGAGTTGCGGGGGGGCCTAATGAGCAGTTCTTC.

V gene TRBV9 combines with J gene TRBJ1-2; a weak D match, TRBD1 (5 bases). The CDR3 totals 14 residues. Between the trimmed V and J ends, which lost 4 bases and 0 bases, there was a span of 10 bases. Looked up from germline, CDR1 is SGDLS and CDR2 is YYNGEE. CDR3 in amino acids: CASSHLDTNYGYTF. The CDR3 bases are TGTGCCAGCAGCCACCTGGACACTAACTATGGCTACACCTTC.